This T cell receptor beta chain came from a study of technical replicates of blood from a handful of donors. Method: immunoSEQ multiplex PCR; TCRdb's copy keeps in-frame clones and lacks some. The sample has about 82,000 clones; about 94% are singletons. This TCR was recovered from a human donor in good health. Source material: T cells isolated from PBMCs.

CDR3 region: CSVEDTGESTDTQYF. CDR3 nucleotide sequence: TGCAGCGTTGAAGATACAGGGGAAAGCACAGATACGCAGTATTTT. The chain employs TRBV29-1 and TRBJ2-3; 7 positions agree with TRBD1. This CDR3 has 15 residues. Unmatched junction bases numbered 3, after V lost 0 bases and J lost 0 bases. Germline CDR1 SQVTM, CDR2 ANQGSEA.